The source of this T cell receptor (beta chain) is a study of shared clonotypes between healthy human individuals. Germline-derived CDR1 and CDR2 are SGHAT and FQNNGV. This CDR3 has 15 amino acids. With 5 bases clipped from V and 4 bases from J, the junction kept 3 bases outside the gene matches. This clone was counted once. Its antigen is unidentified. An assay was performed, and its level was deep. Some clones are missing from TCRdb's copy, which holds only in-frame ones; the method was immunoSEQ multiplex PCR. The table shows around 940,000 clones, with approximately 80% occurring only once. Study-wide results and limits: Clonotypes not shared had lower generation probabilities than those common to all four donors. In a handful of donors, about 5% of naive CD4 clonotypes appeared in common.

The chain has TRBV11-2 and TRBJ2-1; 12 bases map to TRBD2. This TCR came from a man in his late teens or twenties in good health. The sequenced sample was memory CD4+ T cells sorted from blood. The subset: CD45RA-negative fraction. CDR3 nucleotide sequence: TGTGCCAGCAGCGCCGGGACTAGCGGGTACAATGAGCAGTTCTTC. Translated, it gives CASSAGTSGYNEQFF.